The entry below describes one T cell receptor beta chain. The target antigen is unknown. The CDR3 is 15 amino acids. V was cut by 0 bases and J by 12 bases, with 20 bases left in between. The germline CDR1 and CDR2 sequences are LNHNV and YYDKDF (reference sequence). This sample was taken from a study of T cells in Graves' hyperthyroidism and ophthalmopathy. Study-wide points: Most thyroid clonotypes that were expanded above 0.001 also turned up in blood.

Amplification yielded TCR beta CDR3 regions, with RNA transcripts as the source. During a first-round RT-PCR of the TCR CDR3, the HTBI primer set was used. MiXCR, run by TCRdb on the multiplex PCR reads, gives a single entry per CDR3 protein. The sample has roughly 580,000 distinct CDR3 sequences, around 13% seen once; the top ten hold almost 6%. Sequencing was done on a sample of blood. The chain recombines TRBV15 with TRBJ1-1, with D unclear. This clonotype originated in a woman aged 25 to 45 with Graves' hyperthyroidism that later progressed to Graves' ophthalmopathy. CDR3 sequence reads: CATSRDPDLGRASFF. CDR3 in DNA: TGTGCCACCAGCAGAGATCCCGACTTAGGCCGCGCGTCTTTCTTT.